This T cell receptor beta chain came from a study of shared clonotypes between healthy human individuals. Researchers ran the assay at a deep level. Sequenced by immunoSEQ multiplex PCR; TCRdb stores in-frame clones only, minus some. The profile shows approximately 740,000 clones, 85% to 95% of them singletons. Whole-study results and caveats: Shared clonotypes across all four donors exceeded non-shared ones in generation probability.

Only CD45RO-negative cells positively selected for CCR7 counted as naive CD8 cells, so terminally differentiated effector memory CD45RA+ cells were excluded. There are 14 residues in the CDR3. Looked up from germline, CDR1 is SGHRS and CDR2 is YFSETQ. Trimming removed 0 bases at V and 8 bases at J, with 12 bases between. Details on this clone: The antigen is not known.

The sequenced material came from naive CD8+ T cells sorted from blood. The rearrangement uses TRBV5-1 and TRBJ2-1, with no clear D. The sequence derives from a man under 40 in good health. The CDR3 DNA sequence: TGCGCCAGCAGCTTGGTCCGGCTGAGCCATGAGCAGTTCTTC. Translation gives CASSLVRLSHEQFF.